The rows below give T cell receptor beta chains drawn from one sample of a study of regulatory T cells in long-lasting Graves disease. TCRdb recomputed calls from the multiplex PCR reads with MiXCR, one row per CDR3 protein. The sample shows a few hundred thousand distinct CDR3 sequences, about 11% of them seen only once. These data also featured in a second study, about T cells in Graves' hyperthyroidism and ophthalmopathy.

Sequenced here: peripheral blood mononuclear cells (PBMCs), sampled at new diagnosis, from a patient treated with antithyroid drugs. The receptor set was obtained from a woman aged 18-35 years with Graves disease. The CDR3 runs from the conserved cysteine through the conserved F or W. Fields, in order: J gene, D gene, V gene, clone size, CDR3 protein, CDR3 DNA. The D gene is left open where the match is weak. Only part of the rows carry a size: once, few, many, or a class if the clone is expanded.

J gene: TRBJ2-1
D gene: TRBD1
V gene: TRBV13
clone size: many
CDR3 protein: CASSLVEGTGAYNEQFF
CDR3 DNA: TGTGCCAGCAGCTTAGTAGAGGGGACAGGGGCCTACAATGAGCAGTTCTTC

J gene: TRBJ1-1
D gene: TRBD1
V gene: TRBV19
clone size: few
CDR3 protein: CASSIGAGTATNTEAFF
CDR3 DNA: TGTGCCAGTAGTATTGGCGCCGGGACAGCAACGAACACTGAAGCTTTCTTT

J gene: TRBJ2-1
D gene: TRBD1
V gene: TRBV20-1
clone size: many
CDR3 protein: CSAANRGSYNEQFF
CDR3 DNA: TGCAGTGCCGCTAACAGGGGCTCCTACAATGAGCAGTTCTTC

J gene: TRBJ1-1
D gene: .
V gene: TRBV7-2
clone size: many
CDR3 protein: CASRNLPTEAFF
CDR3 DNA: TGTGCCAGCAGGAACCTCCCCACTGAAGCTTTCTTT

J gene: TRBJ1-4
D gene: .
V gene: TRBV3-1
clone size: many
CDR3 protein: CASSPRGNEKLFF
CDR3 DNA: TGTGCCAGCAGCCCACGGGGTAATGAAAAACTGTTTTTT

J gene: TRBJ1-2
D gene: .
V gene: TRBV10-3
clone size: .
CDR3 protein: CAINQPGTDLYGYTF
CDR3 DNA: TGTGCCATCAATCAACCCGGGACCGACCTTTATGGCTACACCTTC

J gene: TRBJ2-4
D gene: .
V gene: TRBV7-9
clone size: few
CDR3 protein: CASSFLSDLAKNIQYF
CDR3 DNA: TGTGCCAGCAGCTTTTTATCCGACTTAGCCAAAAACATTCAGTACTTC

J gene: TRBJ1-2
D gene: .
V gene: TRBV20-1
clone size: many
CDR3 protein: CSARPQGTLGAYGYTF
CDR3 DNA: TGCAGTGCTAGACCCCAAGGGACCCTTGGTGCATATGGCTACACCTTC

J gene: TRBJ1-3
D gene: .
V gene: TRBV28
clone size: many
CDR3 protein: CASSATRVFSGNTIYF
CDR3 DNA: TGTGCCAGCAGCGCAACACGGGTATTCTCTGGAAACACCATATATTTT

J gene: TRBJ1-1
D gene: .
V gene: TRBV7-2
clone size: many
CDR3 protein: CASSSNTRSPVDEAFF
CDR3 DNA: TGTGCCAGCAGCTCGAATACCCGCTCTCCGGTGGATGAAGCTTTCTTT

J gene: TRBJ2-7
D gene: TRBD1
V gene: TRBV5-5
clone size: many
CDR3 protein: CASSQPGQGDEQYF
CDR3 DNA: TGTGCCAGCAGCCAACCAGGACAGGGTGATGAGCAGTACTTC

J gene: TRBJ2-2
D gene: .
V gene: TRBV7-3
clone size: many
CDR3 protein: CASSTDRNTGELFF
CDR3 DNA: TGTGCCAGCAGCACGGACAGAAACACCGGGGAGCTGTTTTTT

J gene: TRBJ1-2
D gene: .
V gene: TRBV2
clone size: many
CDR3 protein: CASSWGLANYGYTF
CDR3 DNA: TGTGCCAGCAGTTGGGGACTCGCTAACTATGGCTACACCTTC

J gene: TRBJ1-6
D gene: TRBD1
V gene: TRBV4-3
clone size: few
CDR3 protein: CASSQEHRGGSPLHF
CDR3 DNA: TGCGCCAGCAGCCAAGAGCACAGGGGGGGATCACCCCTCCACTTT

J gene: TRBJ1-1
D gene: .
V gene: TRBV4-3
clone size: .
CDR3 protein: CASSRDAGTEAFF
CDR3 DNA: TGCGCCAGCAGCCGAGATGCAGGCACTGAAGCTTTCTTT

J gene: TRBJ2-1
D gene: TRBD2
V gene: TRBV7-9
clone size: many
CDR3 protein: CASSLGRLAREQFF
CDR3 DNA: TGTGCCAGCAGCTTAGGTAGACTAGCCAGAGAGCAGTTCTTC

J gene: TRBJ2-5
D gene: .
V gene: TRBV30
clone size: many
CDR3 protein: CAWSMWSGETQYF
CDR3 DNA: TGTGCCTGGAGTATGTGGTCGGGAGAGACCCAGTACTTC

J gene: TRBJ1-2
D gene: .
V gene: TRBV19
clone size: few
CDR3 protein: CASQSQGYGYTF
CDR3 DNA: TGTGCCAGCCAGTCACAGGGATATGGCTACACCTTC

J gene: TRBJ1-2
D gene: .
V gene: TRBV27
clone size: many
CDR3 protein: CASGWQGLRLDGYTF
CDR3 DNA: TGTGCCAGCGGATGGCAGGGGTTACGACTCGATGGCTACACCTTC

J gene: TRBJ2-2
D gene: .
V gene: TRBV13
clone size: many
CDR3 protein: CASSRMGTGELFF
CDR3 DNA: TGTGCCAGTTCAAGGATGGGCACCGGGGAGCTGTTTTTT

J gene: TRBJ1-1
D gene: .
V gene: TRBV7-9
clone size: few
CDR3 protein: CASSSPGVSEAFF
CDR3 DNA: TGTGCCAGCAGCTCCCCCGGGGTTTCAGAAGCTTTCTTT

J gene: TRBJ1-1
D gene: .
V gene: TRBV12-3/TRBV12-4
clone size: .
CDR3 protein: CASSISQALSEAFF
CDR3 DNA: TGTGCCAGCAGTATAAGCCAAGCGCTGTCTGAAGCTTTCTTT

J gene: TRBJ2-1
D gene: .
V gene: TRBV20-1
clone size: many
CDR3 protein: CSATPYNEQFF
CDR3 DNA: TGCAGTGCTACGCCCTACAATGAGCAGTTCTTC

J gene: TRBJ2-7
D gene: .
V gene: TRBV13
clone size: few
CDR3 protein: CASSLRAGSEQYF
CDR3 DNA: TGTGCCAGCAGCTTAAGGGCAGGGTCCGAGCAGTACTTC

J gene: TRBJ2-6
D gene: .
V gene: TRBV28
clone size: many
CDR3 protein: CASSGTAVSGANVLTF
CDR3 DNA: TGTGCCAGCTCGGGCACAGCTGTCTCTGGGGCCAACGTCCTGACTTTC

J gene: TRBJ2-3
D gene: TRBD1
V gene: TRBV7-9
clone size: few
CDR3 protein: CASGDRGTDTQYF
CDR3 DNA: TGTGCCAGCGGGGACAGGGGAACAGATACGCAGTATTTT

J gene: TRBJ1-3
D gene: .
V gene: TRBV2
clone size: many
CDR3 protein: CASSESAVSGNTIYF
CDR3 DNA: TGTGCCAGCAGTGAATCGGCGGTCTCTGGAAACACCATATATTTT

J gene: TRBJ2-7
D gene: .
V gene: TRBV28
clone size: .
CDR3 protein: CASSLRASREQYF
CDR3 DNA: TGTGCCAGCAGTTTAAGGGCCAGTAGGGAGCAGTACTTC

J gene: TRBJ2-2
D gene: TRBD1
V gene: TRBV24-1
clone size: once
CDR3 protein: CATSDPSGQTTGELFF
CDR3 DNA: TGTGCCACCAGTGATCCCTCGGGACAGACCACCGGGGAGCTGTTTTTT

J gene: TRBJ2-1
D gene: TRBD2
V gene: TRBV7-6
clone size: many
CDR3 protein: CASSLRAGGRDEQFF
CDR3 DNA: TGTGCCAGCAGCCTTCGTGCGGGAGGGCGGGATGAGCAGTTCTTC

J gene: TRBJ2-5
D gene: TRBD1
V gene: TRBV20-1
clone size: many
CDR3 protein: CSARDRDQETQYF
CDR3 DNA: TGCAGTGCAAGGGACAGGGACCAAGAGACCCAGTACTTC

J gene: TRBJ1-2
D gene: TRBD1
V gene: TRBV6-1
clone size: few
CDR3 protein: CATGQGEGGYTF
CDR3 DNA: TGTGCCACGGGACAGGGGGAAGGAGGCTACACCTTC

J gene: TRBJ1-6
D gene: .
V gene: TRBV11-2
clone size: .
CDR3 protein: CASSLSAGGNSPLHF
CDR3 DNA: TGTGCCAGCAGCCTCTCCGCGGGGGGAAATTCACCCCTCCACTTT

J gene: TRBJ2-3
D gene: .
V gene: TRBV5-1
clone size: .
CDR3 protein: CASSLARGATDTQYF
CDR3 DNA: TGCGCCAGCAGCTTGGCCAGGGGCGCCACAGATACGCAGTATTTT

J gene: TRBJ1-1
D gene: TRBD1
V gene: TRBV10-1
clone size: many
CDR3 protein: CASSDFDRVPSEAFF
CDR3 DNA: TGCGCCAGCAGTGACTTCGACAGGGTCCCATCTGAAGCTTTCTTT

J gene: TRBJ2-5
D gene: TRBD1
V gene: TRBV7-3
clone size: .
CDR3 protein: CASSSTGPETQYF
CDR3 DNA: TGTGCCAGCAGCTCGACAGGGCCCGAGACCCAGTACTTC

J gene: TRBJ2-3
D gene: TRBD2
V gene: TRBV9
clone size: .
CDR3 protein: CASSEEAGGPVDTQYF
CDR3 DNA: TGTGCCAGCAGCGAAGAAGCGGGGGGGCCCGTAGATACGCAGTATTTT

J gene: TRBJ1-3
D gene: .
V gene: TRBV20-1
clone size: .
CDR3 protein: CSARDHHQTRTAGNTIYF
CDR3 DNA: TGCAGTGCTAGAGACCACCACCAAACTCGGACAGCCGGAAACACCATATATTTT

J gene: TRBJ1-1
D gene: .
V gene: TRBV6-5
clone size: many
CDR3 protein: CASSYLGWGDTEAFF
CDR3 DNA: TGTGCCAGCAGTTATCTTGGTTGGGGGGACACTGAAGCTTTCTTT

J gene: TRBJ1-2
D gene: .
V gene: TRBV18
clone size: many
CDR3 protein: CASSPGRANYGYTF
CDR3 DNA: TGTGCCAGCAGCCCAGGGCGAGCTAACTATGGCTACACCTTC

J gene: TRBJ2-7
D gene: TRBD2
V gene: TRBV6-2/TRBV6-3
clone size: many
CDR3 protein: CASSYGTSWAYEQYF
CDR3 DNA: TGTGCCAGCAGTTACGGGACTAGCTGGGCCTACGAGCAGTACTTC

J gene: TRBJ1-1
D gene: TRBD1
V gene: TRBV6-1
clone size: many
CDR3 protein: CASSPGTGVEAFF
CDR3 DNA: TGTGCCAGCAGTCCCGGGACAGGGGTTGAAGCTTTCTTT

J gene: TRBJ2-2
D gene: TRBD2
V gene: TRBV12-3/TRBV12-4
clone size: many
CDR3 protein: CASSQSGSEAGELFF
CDR3 DNA: TGTGCCAGCAGCCAGAGCGGGAGTGAGGCCGGGGAGCTGTTTTTT

J gene: TRBJ1-1
D gene: .
V gene: TRBV27
clone size: many
CDR3 protein: CASGSGQSKLEAFF
CDR3 DNA: TGTGCCAGTGGGTCAGGACAGTCTAAACTTGAAGCTTTCTTT

J gene: TRBJ1-5
D gene: .
V gene: TRBV9
clone size: .
CDR3 protein: CASGRGDGNQPQHF
CDR3 DNA: TGTGCCAGCGGCCGGGGGGACGGCAATCAGCCCCAGCATTTT

J gene: TRBJ2-7
D gene: .
V gene: TRBV7-9
clone size: .
CDR3 protein: CASSFEEGLQGRLWVYEQYF
CDR3 DNA: TGTGCCAGCAGCTTCGAGGAGGGTTTGCAGGGTCGATTGTGGGTCTACGAGCAGTACTTC